Presented here are 8 T cell receptor beta chains from one specimen sequenced in a study of CD8+ T cells in alopecia areata. As the sequencing template, cDNA was produced by extracting RNA and reverse transcribing it. Method: immunoSEQ multiplex PCR; TCRdb's copy keeps in-frame clones and lacks some. The table has fewer than 110,000 clones, approximately 52% seen once; the top ten hold more than 8%. The sequencing input was CD4+ T cells sorted from blood. Receptors were obtained from a human donor in good health.

Only one count was recorded for this clone. J is TRBJ2-7 and V is TRBV29-1; D not resolved. The CDR3 loop spans 14 amino acids. The V end lost 6 bases, the J end lost 8 bases, and 23 bases lay between the germline ends. Looked up from germline, CDR1 is SQVTM and CDR2 is ANQGSEA. The chain's CDR3 is CSVGKSGASNKQYF. DNA for the CDR3: TGCAGCGTGGGGAAGTCAGGAGCGAGTAACAAGCAGTACTTC.

This clone was picked up a small number of times. V and J are TRBV4-3 and TRBJ2-7, with D perhaps assigned TRBD1 or TRBD2 (6 bases each). The CDR3 totals 16 residues. V dropped 2 bases and J dropped 4 bases, with 18 bases sitting between them. Germline V CDR1 and CDR2: LGHNA, YSLEER. The DNA for the CDR3 is TGCGCCAGCAGCCAAACCCAGGGGACTCTTGGGTACGAGCAGTACTTC. Its translation is CASSQTQGTLGYEQYF.

This chain uses TRBV4-2 with TRBJ1-6; D perhaps matches TRBD1 (5 bases). The CDR3 has 17 amino acids. Trimming took off 5 bases at V and 7 bases at J, with 21 bases between the two ends. Germline assignment: CDR1 LGHNA and CDR2 YNFKEQ. The CDR3 protein is CASSGHVGDHQNSPLHF. The CDR3 DNA reads TGTGCCAGCAGCGGACATGTGGGGGACCACCAAAATTCACCCCTCCACTTT.

V usage is TRBV28 and J usage is TRBJ2-7, with no clear D. The CDR3 is 14 amino acids. Germline loops: CDR1 MDHEN, CDR2 SYDVKM. V dropped 4 bases and J dropped 4 bases, with 14 bases sitting between them. The DNA for the CDR3 is TGTGCCAGCAGTTCCGCCCCGCCCAGTTACGAGCAGTACTTC. Translating gives CASSSAPPSYEQYF.

V and J are TRBV5-4 and TRBJ1-5; unclear D gene. The V end lost 4 bases, the J end lost 4 bases, and 9 bases lay between the germline ends. The CDR3 runs to 13 residues. The V gene's germline CDR1 is SGHNT and CDR2 YYREEE (reference sequence). The CDR3 region is CASSPGVNQPQHF. The DNA for the CDR3 is TGTGCCAGCAGCCCTGGAGTGAATCAGCCCCAGCATTTT.

The rearrangement links TRBV7-2 to TRBJ1-6; TRBD1 aligns across 7 bases. The CDR3 is made up of 14 amino acids. Germline trimming cut 4 bases from V and 6 bases from J; bases unmatched to any gene: 3. The germline V gene encodes CDR1 SGHTA and CDR2 FQGNSA. This chain's CDR3 is CASSSGTANSPLHF. As DNA, the CDR3 is TGTGCCAGCAGCTCAGGGACAGCTAATTCACCCCTCCACTTT.

The CDR3 region is CSVGQGADTRKNIQYF. CDR3 DNA sequence: TGCAGCGTAGGACAGGGGGCCGATACGAGGAAAAACATTCAGTACTTC. The chain links TRBV29-1 to TRBJ2-4; 11 bases fit TRBD1. Germline V gives CDR1 SQVTM, CDR2 ANQGSEA. Trimming took 6 bases from V and 4 from J; bases not matched to a gene: 11. This CDR3 is built from 16 residues.

The V gene is TRBV29-1, the J gene TRBJ1-2; a possible D gene is TRBD1 (5 bases). Germline CDR1 SQVTM, CDR2 ANQGSEA. CDR3 size: 14 residues. Trimming left V 2 bases short and J 8 bases short, with 18 bases between. The CDR3 nucleotides are TGCAGCGTTGAAAGGCCAGGGCGGCGGGAAGGCTACACCTTC. It translates to CSVERPGRREGYTF.